Following are 16 T cell receptor beta chains from one sample sequenced in a study of cytomegalovirus exposure and HLA in healthy donors. The PCR employed 60 Vbeta primers together with 13 Jbeta primers. TCRdb's copy holds only in-frame clones and misses some; the assay was immunoSEQ multiplex PCR. The sample totals 200,000 to 250,000 clones; its top ten clones hold around 0.95%. Sequencing input: PBMCs. The source is a woman in her thirties in good health and CMV-seropositive.

The CDR3 spells CASKNNAEVEEAFF. For the CDR3, the DNA is TGTGCCAGCAAAAATAATGCTGAGGTTGAAGAAGCTTTCTTT. The chain employs TRBV2 and TRBJ1-1; D is unclear. CDR1 and CDR2 (germline): SNHLY, FYNNEI. V dropped 7 bases and J dropped 8 bases, with 20 bases sitting between them. There are 14 residues in the CDR3. Full variable domain (rest looked up from reference TRBV2 and TRBJ1-1): EPEVTQTPSHQVTQMGQEVILRCVPISNHLYFYWYRQILGQKVEFLVSFYNNEISEKSEIFDDQFSVERPDGSNFTLKIRSTKLEDSAMYFCASKNNAEVEEAFFGQGTRLTVV.

A remark on this clone: Compared with germline, one end of the junction differs, possibly owing to a read error. The chain is built from TRBV4-2 and TRBJ2-4; no definite D call. Germline CDR1 and CDR2: LGHNA and YNFKEQ. This CDR3 is 11 amino acids long. Here the CDR3 DNA reads TGTGCCAGCAGCCAAGATAGGCGACATATGTTC. It encodes CASSQDRRHMF.

V is TRBV2 and J is TRBJ2-5; 12 bases map to TRBD2. The CDR3 totals 16 residues. Unmatched junction bases numbered 3, after V lost 3 bases and J lost 1 base. Germline V gene sequence: CDR1 SNHLY, CDR2 FYNNEI. The chain's CDR3 is CASSETSGSLQETQYF. CDR3 DNA sequence: TGTGCCAGCAGTGAGACTAGCGGGAGCCTCCAAGAGACCCAGTACTTC. Complete variable domain (other parts from reference TRBV2 and TRBJ2-5): EPEVTQTPSHQVTQMGQEVILRCVPISNHLYFYWYRQILGQKVEFLVSFYNNEISEKSEIFDDQFSVERPDGSNFTLKIRSTKLEDSAMYFCASSETSGSLQETQYFGPGTRLLVL.

The chain carries TRBV7-2 and TRBJ2-5; D is uncertain. The CDR3 consists of 14 residues. The germline V gene encodes CDR1 SGHTA and CDR2 FQGNSA. V was shortened by 3 bases and J by 1 base, with 9 bases between the two germline ends. CDR3 sequence (DNA): TGTGCCAGCAGCTTCAGGCTGAGCCAAGAGACCCAGTACTTC. Translating gives CASSFRLSQETQYF.

This chain links TRBV13 with TRBJ2-7, with 10 bases that match TRBD2. The CDR3 contains 15 residues. Germline V lookup: CDR1 PRHDT, CDR2 FYEKMQ (reference sequence). Trimming removed 3 bases from V and 2 bases from J; junction bases left unmatched: 4. The CDR3 DNA sequence: TGTGCCAGCAGCTTCGGACTAGCGGAGACCTACGAGCAGTACTTC. It encodes CASSFGLAETYEQYF.

The chain recombines TRBV29-1 with TRBJ2-3; D call uncertain. The CDR3 consists of 13 residues. Germline values: CDR1 SQVTM, CDR2 ANQGSEA. V lost 4 bases and J lost 0, with 8 bases in between. In nucleotides, the CDR3 is TGCAGCGTTGTAAAAACTAGCACAGATACGCAGTATTTT. Amino acids: CSVVKTSTDTQYF.

V and J are TRBV2 and TRBJ1-1; D is unresolved. The CDR3 runs to 13 residues. With 5 bases removed from V and 1 base from J, the gap between germline ends came to 8 bases. The germline gives CDR1 SNHLY, CDR2 FYNNEI. CDR3 coding DNA: TGTGCCAGCAGTTCTGCAGGGAACACTGAAGCTTTCTTT. Translated: CASSSAGNTEAFF.

This chain joins TRBV2 and TRBJ2-3; 13 bases align to TRBD2. CDR1 and CDR2 from the germline V gene are SNHLY and FYNNEI. With V trimmed by 7 bases and J by 3 bases, 4 bases remained unmatched. The CDR3 runs 15 residues. CDR3 DNA sequence: TGTGCCAGCACACCGGGACTAGCGGGAACAGATACGCAGTATTTT. Translation gives CASTPGLAGTDTQYF.

V gene TRBV5-1 combines with J gene TRBJ1-2; D is undetermined. CDR3 length equals 15 residues. Trimming removed 0 bases from V and 8 bases from J, with 17 bases in between. Germline loops: CDR1 SGHRS, CDR2 YFSETQ. The CDR3 loop reads CASSLAVDTIDGYTF. The CDR3 coding sequence is TGCGCCAGCAGCTTGGCGGTAGATACTATAGACGGCTACACCTTC.

V gene TRBV10-1 combines with J gene TRBJ2-2; 7 nucleotides match TRBD1. The CDR3 spans 14 residues. The junction had 4 bases not matched to a gene; V was cut back by 4 bases and J by 5 bases. In germline, CDR1 is WNHNN, CDR2 SYGVQD (reference sequence). The CDR3 sequence: CASSATGLTGELFF. The CDR3 bases are TGCGCCAGCAGTGCGACAGGGCTGACCGGGGAGCTGTTTTTT.

Here the CDR3 reads CASSPRTGGNSYNEQFF. The CDR3, as DNA: TGTGCCAGCAGCCCGCGGACAGGCGGGAACTCCTACAATGAGCAGTTCTTC. This chain connects TRBV7-9 to TRBJ2-1; possibly TRBD1 for D (7 bases). The CDR3 is 17 residues long. V was clipped by 5 bases and J by 0 bases, with 17 bases between them. Germline-derived CDR1 and CDR2 are SEHNR and FQNEAQ (reference sequence).

The chain joins TRBV30 to TRBJ1-5; D not resolved. The CDR3 extends over 13 amino acids. Trimming removed 1 base from V and 0 bases from J, with 4 bases in between. Germline V lookup: CDR1 GTSNPN, CDR2 SVGIG (reference sequence). CDR3 DNA: TGTGCCTGGAGTGCGCGTAGCAATCAGCCCCAGCATTTT. As protein: CAWSARSNQPQHF.

The CDR3 region is CAIRGDRGSYNEQFF. CDR3 coding DNA: TGTGCCATCAGAGGTGACAGGGGATCCTACAATGAGCAGTTCTTC. The chain combines TRBV10-3 with TRBJ2-1; TRBD1 matches 8 bases. The CDR3 covers 15 residues. Germline-derived CDR1 and CDR2 are ENHRY and SYGVKD. J gave up 1 base and V 6 bases, and 5 bases lay outside the gene matches.

V gene TRBV6-1 combines with J gene TRBJ1-1; TRBD1 matches at 10 bases. Germline trimming cut 7 bases from V and 0 bases from J; bases unmatched to any gene: 5. Germline CDR1 MNHNS, CDR2 SASEGT. The CDR3 loop spans 15 amino acids. The CDR3 nucleotides are TGTGCCAGCACGGGACAGGGGTCAATGAACACTGAAGCTTTCTTT. Its protein is CASTGQGSMNTEAFF.

This sequence joins TRBV2 and TRBJ2-5, with 7 bases identical to TRBD1. Per the germline V gene, CDR1 is SNHLY and CDR2 is FYNNEI. The CDR3 covers 12 residues. V trimming: 7 bases; J trimming: 2 bases; junction bases outside the gene matches: 1. CDR3 residues: CASKGQQETQYF. CDR3 DNA sequence: TGTGCCAGCAAGGGACAGCAAGAGACCCAGTACTTC.

The chain employs TRBV6-5 and TRBJ1-5; weak D call: TRBD1 (6 bases). Germline assignment: CDR1 MNHEY and CDR2 SVGAGI. The CDR3 sequence is 13 residues long. V gave up 10 bases and J gave up 2 bases, with 12 bases separating them. This CDR3 is CANRRTGNQPQHF. CDR3 nucleotides: TGTGCCAACCGGCGGACAGGCAATCAGCCCCAGCATTTT.